A selection of T cell receptor beta chains follows, all from one sample in a study of shared clonotypes between healthy human individuals. The assay was immunoSEQ multiplex PCR, and TCRdb's table has in-frame clones only and misses some. The table records 560,000 or so clones, roughly 96% of them present only once. The sequenced sample was naive CD8+ T cells sorted from blood. The receptors were sampled from a woman aged 25 to 39 in good health. Both conserved end residues are part of each CDR3. The D gene is left open where the match is weak.

>TRBJ1-1|TRBV5-1|NA
CASSLDGTFEAFF
>TRBJ2-5|TRBV11-2|TRBD2
CASSLDSSGSWQETQYF
>TRBJ2-1|TRBV5-1|TRBD2
CASRIRLATYNEQFF
>TRBJ1-2|TRBV5-6|NA
CASRGGVGGYTF
>TRBJ2-7|TRBV19|NA
CASSIGLIRGRWDYEQYF
>TRBJ1-1|TRBV29-1|NA
CSVEGLGAEAFF
>TRBJ2-1|TRBV11-2|NA
CASSLVGGQILHNEQFF
>TRBJ2-7|TRBV5-6|NA
CASSFGPDEQYF
>TRBJ2-3|TRBV7-8|NA
CASSFVLPDTQYF
>TRBJ2-7|TRBV28|TRBD2
CASSLGWPAGTYEQYF
>TRBJ2-1|TRBV28|TRBD2
CASSLLPGLAEGDEQFF
>TRBJ2-2|TRBV28|TRBD2
CASSLLAGSAGELFF
>TRBJ2-7|TRBV5-6|NA
CASSSRAGLAQYF
>TRBJ2-7|TRBV27|TRBD1
CASSNPGQGSYEQYF
>TRBJ2-5|TRBV7-9|NA
CASMGEVPETQYF
>TRBJ2-2|TRBV28|TRBD1
CASSLHTGGAYTGELFF
>TRBJ2-5|TRBV27|NA
CASSLLGGRETQYF
>TRBJ2-7|TRBV28|NA
CASRWAASYEQYF
>TRBJ2-7|TRBV7-2|NA
CASSALGTLRYEQYF
>TRBJ2-7|TRBV7-9|TRBD2
CASSGGTSAYYEQYF
>TRBJ1-5|TRBV15|TRBD1
CATAGTGTNQPQHF
>TRBJ2-7|TRBV6-5|NA
CASSPGGYEQYF
>TRBJ2-1|TRBV11-2|NA
CASDGGNEQFF
>TRBJ2-3|TRBV9|TRBD2
CASSESGRLGDTQYF
>TRBJ1-1|TRBV7-2|NA
CASSATPWGGAEAFF